The 18 T cell receptor beta chains in this list originate from one sample, sequenced in a study of vaccination and CD4 T cells after COVID-19. Treatment defined: roughly nine-day PBMC culture with coronavirus spike peptide pools or control peptides (ViraFEST assay). These receptors lack a known antigen. At the Johns Hopkins FTIC core, DNA taken from cultured CD4+ T cells was sequenced by way of the Oncomine TCR Beta short-read assay. One entry per CDR3 protein results from TCRdb running MiXCR on the PCR reads. In the table there are about 9,000 distinct CDR3 sequences, 64% of which are singletons. Sequenced sample: CD4+ T cells from blood, cultured in vitro. All receptors derive from a human donor who had recovered from COVID-19.

The rearrangement uses TRBV6-1 and TRBJ2-7; D might be TRBD1 (5 bases). Looked up from germline, CDR1 is MNHNS and CDR2 is SASEGT. The CDR3 consists of 14 residues. V was trimmed by 7 bases and J by 2 bases, leaving 15 bases between them. In DNA form, the CDR3 reads TGTGCCAGCATCCAGGCTCAGGGAACCTACGAGCAGTACTTC. It codes for CASIQAQGTYEQYF.

The rearrangement joins TRBV6-1 to TRBJ2-3; D is unclear. The CDR3 length is 12 residues. Trimming left V 7 bases short and J 3 bases short, with 8 bases between. Germline lookup yields CDR1 MNHNS and CDR2 SASEGT. The CDR3 sequence is CASKGQTDTQYF. CDR3 nucleotide sequence: TGTGCCAGCAAGGGCCAGACAGATACGCAGTATTTT.

This clonotype has only a few counts. This chain connects TRBV19 to TRBJ1-6; TRBD1 is a possible D gene (6 bases). The germline V and J ends were trimmed by 4 bases and 7 bases, with 11 bases remaining between them. The CDR3 is 14 residues long. The germline V gene has CDR1 LNHDA and CDR2 SQIVND (reference sequence). The CDR3 nucleotides are TGTGCCAGTAGTACGGGGGGCGAAAATTCACCCCTCCACTTT. Its translation: CASSTGGENSPLHF.

This chain connects TRBV7-3 to TRBJ2-5; 7 nucleotides match TRBD1. CDR1 is SGHTA, CDR2 FQGTGA, per germline. This CDR3 contains 14 residues. Trimming removed 4 bases from V and 1 base from J; junction bases left unmatched: 3. DNA of the CDR3: TGTGCCAGCAGCTCCCAGGGGGTCCAAGAGACCCAGTACTTC. This codes for CASSSQGVQETQYF.

This sequence joins TRBV19 and TRBJ1-5; 8 nucleotides match TRBD1. CDR3 length equals 14 residues. The germline CDR1 and CDR2 sequences are LNHDA and SQIVND (reference sequence). The V segment lost 2 bases and the J segment 4 bases; nucleotides outside the gene matches: 1. CDR3 sequence: CASSITGGNQPQHF. The CDR3 bases are TGTGCCAGTAGTATAACAGGGGGGAATCAGCCCCAGCATTTT.

This sequence joins TRBV19 and TRBJ1-5; D not certain. Trimming removed 5 bases from V and 2 bases from J, with 10 bases in between. Germline CDR1 and CDR2: LNHDA and SQIVND (reference sequence). This CDR3 is built from 14 residues. The CDR3 DNA sequence: TGTGCCAGTAGTGCCCAGATAGGCAATCAGCCCCAGCATTTT. Translation gives CASSAQIGNQPQHF. Together with reference TRBV19 and TRBJ1-5, the CDR3 gives the full variable domain: DGGITQSPKYLFRKEGQNVTLSCEQNLNHDAMYWYRQDPGQGLRLIYYSQIVNDFQKGDIAEGYSVSREKKESFPLTVTSAQKNPTAFYLCASSAQIGNQPQHFGDGTRLSIL.

In this sample, this clonotype turned up once. Here the CDR3 DNA reads TGTGCCAGCAGCGTAGAGCCCAGGACCTACGGCACAGATACGCAGTATTTT. Translating it yields CASSVEPRTYGTDTQYF. The J gene is TRBJ2-3, the V gene TRBV9; D unresolved. The ends were cut back, 0 bases at V and 1 base at J, with 15 bases in the middle. The CDR3 is made up of 17 amino acids. Germline V gene sequence: CDR1 SGDLS, CDR2 YYNGEE.

CDR3 protein: CASTPGQVSYEQYF. DNA of the CDR3: TGTGCCAGCACCCCAGGACAGGTTTCCTACGAGCAGTACTTC. The V gene is TRBV27, the J gene TRBJ2-7, with TRBD1 matching 7 bases. The germline CDR1 and CDR2 sequences are MNHEY and SMNVEV (reference sequence). This CDR3 is 14 amino acids long. J gave up 1 base and V 7 bases, and 7 bases lay outside the gene matches.

CDR3 amino acids: CALGGRAWDTQYF. The CDR3 DNA reads TGTGCCTTAGGAGGGAGGGCATGGGATACGCAGTATTTT. The chain joins TRBV30 to TRBJ2-3, with TRBD2 matching 7 bases. This CDR3 has 13 amino acids. In germline, CDR1 is GTSNPN, CDR2 SVGIG (reference sequence). V lost 7 bases and J lost 6; bases outside the gene matches: 10.

The chain joins TRBV27 to TRBJ1-5; 9 bases agree with TRBD1. CDR1 and CDR2 (germline): MNHEY, SMNVEV (reference sequence). Trimming removed 0 bases from V and 1 base from J; junction bases left unmatched: 7. The CDR3 consists of 18 residues. CDR3 in amino acids: CASSLSGTGRGSNQPQHF. DNA of the CDR3: TGTGCCAGCAGTTTATCCGGGACAGGGAGAGGAAGCAATCAGCCCCAGCATTTT.

The rearrangement uses TRBV6-1 and TRBJ2-5; 8 bases are shared with TRBD2. Germline V gene sequence: CDR1 MNHNS, CDR2 SASEGT. The V and J ends lost 5 bases and 2 bases, in that order; junction bases with no gene match: 7. The CDR3 has 15 amino acids. The CDR3, as DNA: TGTGCCAGCAGTCCGTTTAGCGGGATACAAGAGACCCAGTACTTC. Its protein is CASSPFSGIQETQYF.

This clonotype was seen a handful of times. The V gene is TRBV12-3 or TRBV12-4, the J gene TRBJ2-5; D unclear. The CDR3 runs to 13 residues. Deletions cut 7 bases from V and 4 bases from J, with 13 bases between. The CDR3 coding sequence is TGTGCCAGCACTCCGAATAGTCTAGAGACCCAGTACTTC. Residues: CASTPNSLETQYF.

J is TRBJ2-3 and V is TRBV20-1; 9 nucleotides align to TRBD2. CDR3 length equals 17 residues. V shed 5 bases, J shed 0 bases, and the junction held 12 bases outside the gene matches. Germline-derived CDR1 and CDR2 are DFQATT and SNEGSKA (reference sequence). CDR3 DNA: TGCAGTGCTGCGTGGAGGCGGGAGGGCTCTAGCACAGATACGCAGTATTTT. This encodes CSAAWRREGSSTDTQYF.

This clonotype has a handful of counts. The chain joins TRBV2 to TRBJ2-5; no definite D call. The germline V and J ends were trimmed by 5 bases and 0 bases, with 10 bases remaining between them. The length of the CDR3 is 14 residues. Germline V CDR1 and CDR2: SNHLY, FYNNEI. CDR3 loop: CASSLDSYQETQYF. Here the CDR3 DNA reads TGTGCCAGCAGTCTAGACTCGTACCAAGAGACCCAGTACTTC.

This chain connects TRBV7-9 to TRBJ2-5; D is unresolved. The ends were cut back, 1 base at V and 5 bases at J, with 11 bases in the middle. CDR3 size: 14 residues. Germline V gene lookup returns CDR1 SEHNR and CDR2 FQNEAQ (reference sequence). The CDR3 protein is CASSLGRTLETQYF. In nucleotides, the CDR3 is TGTGCCAGCAGCTTAGGACGGACCCTCGAGACCCAGTACTTC.

The sample holds one count of this clonotype. The chain employs TRBV25-1 and TRBJ1-2; D is uncertain. The CDR3 consists of 15 residues. The germline CDR1 and CDR2 sequences are MGHDK and SYGVNS. The V gene lost 1 base and the J gene lost 6 bases, with 15 bases spanning the gap. The chain's CDR3 is CASSESTVGRDGYTF. The CDR3 DNA is TGTGCCAGCAGTGAATCAACCGTCGGAAGGGATGGCTACACCTTC.

This clonotype came up a few times. CDR3 sequence (DNA): TGCAGTGCTAGAGATCCTCTTGGACAGAACACTGAAGCTTTCTTT. Encoded protein: CSARDPLGQNTEAFF. The chain employs TRBV20-1 and TRBJ1-1; possible D gene TRBD1, 5 bases. Trimming left V 0 bases short and J 1 base short, with 12 bases between. The CDR3 loop spans 15 amino acids. Per the germline V gene, CDR1 is DFQATT and CDR2 is SNEGSKA (reference sequence).

This clonotype was counted a single time. The chain couples TRBV20-1 to TRBJ2-3, with D possibly TRBD2 on 7 matching bases. Trimming cost V 6 bases and J 0 bases, with 16 bases left between them. The CDR3 extends over 15 amino acids. Germline CDR1 is DFQATT and CDR2 is SNEGSKA (reference sequence). CDR3 residues: CSALPPGGSTDTQYF. DNA of the CDR3: TGCAGTGCCCTACCCCCGGGGGGCAGCACAGATACGCAGTATTTT.